The rows below give T cell receptor beta chains drawn from one sample of a study of glioma-infiltrating T cells. TCRdb reprocessed the multiplex PCR reads with MiXCR, giving one entry per CDR3 protein. The sample includes 300,000 to 450,000 distinct CDR3 sequences, around 45% of them seen just once. Material: glioma tissue, nonneoplastic brain tissue, or PBMCs (not recorded which). All receptors come from a human donor with low-grade glioma or glioblastoma, undergoing nonglioma brain surgery, or in good health (not recorded which). Each CDR3 is given with its conserved first and last residue. A D gene is named only where the DNA matches it firmly. Not all rows give a size; the values are once, few, many and, for expanded clones, a class.

j_gene: TRBJ2-5; d_gene: -; abundance: many; v_gene: TRBV4-3; CDR3nt: TGCGCCAGCAGCCAAGATCGAGGAGGGGGCGAGACCCAGTACTTC; CDR3aa: CASSQDRGGGETQYF
j_gene: TRBJ2-5; d_gene: TRBD2; abundance: -; v_gene: TRBV28; CDR3nt: TGTGCCAGCAGTTTATACAGCGGGAGGGAAGAGACCCTGTACTTC; CDR3aa: CASSLYSGREETLYF
j_gene: TRBJ2-7; d_gene: TRBD1; abundance: -; v_gene: TRBV28; CDR3nt: TGTGTCAGCAGTTTCCGTGACAGGGGGCGGATCTACGAGCAGTACTTC; CDR3aa: CVSSFRDRGRIYEQYF
j_gene: TRBJ2-4; d_gene: TRBD2; abundance: -; v_gene: TRBV20-1; CDR3nt: TGCAGTGCTAGGGAAGCGGGAGTAGGACGAAACATTCAGTACTTC; CDR3aa: CSAREAGVGRNIQYF
j_gene: TRBJ1-6; d_gene: -; abundance: -; v_gene: TRBV25-1; CDR3nt: TGTGCTCTAGTACGGACCAATGCAGGCAAATCAACCTTT; CDR3aa: CALVRTNAGKSTF
j_gene: TRBJ2-1; d_gene: TRBD2; abundance: few; v_gene: TRBV6-2/TRBV6-3; CDR3nt: TGTGCCAGCAGTTTGACTAGCGGATTCAATGAGCAGTTCTTC; CDR3aa: CASSLTSGFNEQFF
j_gene: TRBJ1-2; d_gene: -; abundance: -; v_gene: TRBV20-1; CDR3nt: TGCAGTGCCCCGGAAACCTCTAACTATGGCTACACCTTC; CDR3aa: CSAPETSNYGYTF
j_gene: TRBJ1-2; d_gene: -; abundance: many; v_gene: TRBV6-1; CDR3nt: TGTGCCAGCAGGACGGGCCTCTCAACTAACTATGGCTACACCTTC; CDR3aa: CASRTGLSTNYGYTF
j_gene: TRBJ1-4; d_gene: TRBD1; abundance: -; v_gene: TRBV5-1; CDR3nt: TGCGCCAGCAGCTTGGAACCGGGACAGGTTAATGAAAAACTGTTTTTT; CDR3aa: CASSLEPGQVNEKLFF
j_gene: TRBJ2-1; d_gene: TRBD2; abundance: -; v_gene: TRBV19; CDR3nt: TGTGCCAGTAGTATCCTGGAGACTAGCGAATACAATGAGCAGTTCTTC; CDR3aa: CASSILETSEYNEQFF
j_gene: TRBJ1-2; d_gene: -; abundance: once; v_gene: TRBV28; CDR3nt: TGTGCCAGCTCACCATCAGGACAGTCGTATGGCTACACCTTC; CDR3aa: CASSPSGQSYGYTF
j_gene: TRBJ2-5; d_gene: -; abundance: few; v_gene: TRBV9; CDR3nt: TGTGCCAGCAGCGTCTTTAGCGAAGGCGAGACCCAGTACTTC; CDR3aa: CASSVFSEGETQYF
j_gene: TRBJ1-5; d_gene: -; abundance: few; v_gene: TRBV19; CDR3nt: TGTGCCAGTAGTATAAACTCATATCAGCCCCAGCATTTT; CDR3aa: CASSINSYQPQHF
j_gene: TRBJ2-3; d_gene: -; abundance: few; v_gene: TRBV4-3; CDR3nt: TGCGCCAGCAGCCAAGATCAGGGACCAACAACAGATACGCAGTATTTT; CDR3aa: CASSQDQGPTTDTQYF
j_gene: TRBJ1-3; d_gene: TRBD1; abundance: -; v_gene: TRBV7-2; CDR3nt: TGTGCCAGCAGCTCGCGGACAGGGGATGGAAACACCATATATTTT; CDR3aa: CASSSRTGDGNTIYF
j_gene: TRBJ1-4; d_gene: -; abundance: -; v_gene: TRBV5-1; CDR3nt: TGCGCCAGCAGGGAGACGCGGAAACTGTTTTTT; CDR3aa: CASRETRKLFF
j_gene: TRBJ2-3; d_gene: -; abundance: -; v_gene: TRBV4-3; CDR3nt: TGCGCCAGCAAGACTTCGGCAGACCCTAGCACAGATACGCAGTATTTT; CDR3aa: CASKTSADPSTDTQYF
j_gene: TRBJ2-7; d_gene: -; abundance: few; v_gene: TRBV6-1; CDR3nt: TGTGCCAGCAGCCCCTCGCAGGGCCACGAGCAGTACTTC; CDR3aa: CASSPSQGHEQYF
j_gene: TRBJ2-7; d_gene: -; abundance: -; v_gene: TRBV15; CDR3nt: TGTGCCACCAGCAGAGGGACTACGACGGGCTACGAGCAGTACTTC; CDR3aa: CATSRGTTTGYEQYF
j_gene: TRBJ2-1; d_gene: -; abundance: many; v_gene: TRBV28; CDR3nt: TGTGCCAGCAGCCCCGGCCAGGGGCGCTACAATGAGCAGTTCTTC; CDR3aa: CASSPGQGRYNEQFF
j_gene: TRBJ2-1; d_gene: -; abundance: few; v_gene: TRBV7-2; CDR3nt: TGTGCCAGCAGCCCCAGGCGGGCGGAGAATGAGCAGTTCTTC; CDR3aa: CASSPRRAENEQFF
j_gene: TRBJ2-5; d_gene: -; abundance: many; v_gene: TRBV6-6; CDR3nt: TGTGCCAGCAGTTACGTTGAGCGAGGGGAGACCCAGTACTTC; CDR3aa: CASSYVERGETQYF
j_gene: TRBJ2-1; d_gene: -; abundance: -; v_gene: TRBV3-1; CDR3nt: TGTGCCAGCAGCCAAGTGGTGGCCCACCGGCCCTACAATGAGCAGTTCTTC; CDR3aa: CASSQVVAHRPYNEQFF
j_gene: TRBJ1-1; d_gene: TRBD1; abundance: -; v_gene: TRBV11-2; CDR3nt: TGTGCCAGCAGCCTGACGGGACAGGGGAACACTGAAGCTTTCTTT; CDR3aa: CASSLTGQGNTEAFF
j_gene: TRBJ2-4; d_gene: -; abundance: -; v_gene: TRBV20-1; CDR3nt: TGCAGTGCCGGGCGGGATGGCGACATTCAGTACTTC; CDR3aa: CSAGRDGDIQYF
j_gene: TRBJ1-2; d_gene: TRBD1; abundance: -; v_gene: TRBV7-9; CDR3nt: TGTGCCAGCAGCTTTGGACAGGGAAACTATGGCTACACCTTC; CDR3aa: CASSFGQGNYGYTF
j_gene: TRBJ2-7; d_gene: TRBD1; abundance: few; v_gene: TRBV4-2; CDR3nt: TGTGCCAGCAGCCAGCTCACAGGGGCGGTATATTACGAGCAGTACTTC; CDR3aa: CASSQLTGAVYYEQYF
j_gene: TRBJ2-1; d_gene: -; abundance: many; v_gene: TRBV20-1; CDR3nt: TGCAGTGCTAGCTCAGGACAGCAGTTTTTCAATGAGCAGTTCTTC; CDR3aa: CSASSGQQFFNEQFF
j_gene: TRBJ1-2; d_gene: -; abundance: few; v_gene: TRBV11-2; CDR3nt: TGTGCCAGCAGCAGGGGACGAGCGGGCTACACCTTC; CDR3aa: CASSRGRAGYTF
j_gene: TRBJ2-7; d_gene: TRBD1; abundance: once; v_gene: TRBV28; CDR3nt: TGTGCCAGCACCGGGACAGGGAAAACCTACGAGCAGTACTTC; CDR3aa: CASTGTGKTYEQYF
j_gene: TRBJ2-6; d_gene: -; abundance: -; v_gene: TRBV28; CDR3nt: TGTGCCAGCAGTTTAGCGGGCGACTCTGGGGCCAACGTCCTGACTTTC; CDR3aa: CASSLAGDSGANVLTF
j_gene: TRBJ1-1; d_gene: -; abundance: -; v_gene: TRBV4-3; CDR3nt: TGCGCCAGCAGCCAAGATACTCGGGTAATGAACACTGAAGCTTTCTTT; CDR3aa: CASSQDTRVMNTEAFF
j_gene: TRBJ2-7; d_gene: -; abundance: many; v_gene: TRBV20-1; CDR3nt: TGCAGTGCTAGATCCCGTTTCGAGCAGTACTTC; CDR3aa: CSARSRFEQYF
j_gene: TRBJ2-4; d_gene: -; abundance: -; v_gene: TRBV4-2; CDR3nt: TGTGCCAGCAGCTTGCTAGGGGAAAACATTCAGTACTTC; CDR3aa: CASSLLGENIQYF
j_gene: TRBJ1-2; d_gene: -; abundance: -; v_gene: TRBV20-1; CDR3nt: TGCAGTGTTAGGGCGCCGGGTCTGAGCGGCTACACCTTC; CDR3aa: CSVRAPGLSGYTF
j_gene: TRBJ2-7; d_gene: TRBD1; abundance: many; v_gene: TRBV27; CDR3nt: TGTGCCAGCAGTCACCTCCCGGGACAGAGAATAACCTACGAGCAGTACTTC; CDR3aa: CASSHLPGQRITYEQYF
j_gene: TRBJ2-7; d_gene: TRBD2; abundance: -; v_gene: TRBV11-3; CDR3nt: TGTGCCAGCAGCTTAGACTGGACTAGACGCGAGCAGTACTTC; CDR3aa: CASSLDWTRREQYF
j_gene: TRBJ2-3; d_gene: TRBD1; abundance: many; v_gene: TRBV20-1; CDR3nt: TGCAGTGCTAACAACCCAGGGGGCCGTTTAGATACGCAGTATTTT; CDR3aa: CSANNPGGRLDTQYF
j_gene: TRBJ2-5; d_gene: -; abundance: few; v_gene: TRBV6-5; CDR3nt: TGTGCCAGCAGTTACGGCGGCAACCTTCGGACCCAGTACTTC; CDR3aa: CASSYGGNLRTQYF
j_gene: TRBJ2-7; d_gene: TRBD2; abundance: -; v_gene: TRBV4-1; CDR3nt: TGCGCCAGCAGGCTAACTAGCGGTGACTCCTACGAGCAGTACTTC; CDR3aa: CASRLTSGDSYEQYF
j_gene: TRBJ2-4; d_gene: TRBD2; abundance: -; v_gene: TRBV6-1; CDR3nt: TGTGCCAGCAGTGGGACTAGCGGGAGAAGAAGGGCCAAAAACATTCAGTACTTC; CDR3aa: CASSGTSGRRRAKNIQYF
j_gene: TRBJ2-1; d_gene: TRBD1; abundance: -; v_gene: TRBV4-3; CDR3nt: TGCGCCAGCAGCAAAGAGGGGACAGGGGAAGACAATGAGCAGTTCTTC; CDR3aa: CASSKEGTGEDNEQFF
j_gene: TRBJ1-2; d_gene: TRBD1; abundance: many; v_gene: TRBV27; CDR3nt: TGTGCCAGCAGTTGGGGACAGAACTCCTATGGCTACACCTTC; CDR3aa: CASSWGQNSYGYTF
j_gene: TRBJ2-7; d_gene: -; abundance: many; v_gene: TRBV7-6; CDR3nt: TGTGCCAGCAGCTTAGCGGGGCAAACCGAGCAGTACTTC; CDR3aa: CASSLAGQTEQYF
j_gene: TRBJ2-7; d_gene: -; abundance: few; v_gene: TRBV2; CDR3nt: TGTGCCAGCAGTGACGGCGGGACAGCCTACGAGCAGTACTTC; CDR3aa: CASSDGGTAYEQYF
j_gene: TRBJ2-4; d_gene: -; abundance: -; v_gene: TRBV28; CDR3nt: TGTGCCAGCAGTCCCGGGGATTCAGGAATTCAGTACTTC; CDR3aa: CASSPGDSGIQYF
j_gene: TRBJ2-1; d_gene: -; abundance: -; v_gene: TRBV2; CDR3nt: TGTGCCAGCAGTGAAGGCCTAGGAACCGATGCATATGAGCAGTTCTTC; CDR3aa: CASSEGLGTDAYEQFF
j_gene: TRBJ2-7; d_gene: TRBD1; abundance: -; v_gene: TRBV12-3/TRBV12-4; CDR3nt: TGTGCCAGCAGCTCGGACAGGGGTTACTACGAGCAGTACTTC; CDR3aa: CASSSDRGYYEQYF
j_gene: TRBJ2-6; d_gene: -; abundance: -; v_gene: TRBV20-1; CDR3nt: TGCAGTGCTAGTCAGGGGAGCTCTGGGGCCAACGTCCTGACTTTC; CDR3aa: CSASQGSSGANVLTF
j_gene: TRBJ2-7; d_gene: -; abundance: few; v_gene: TRBV6-6; CDR3nt: TGTGCCAGCAGTTCCACCTATGGGCAGTACTTC; CDR3aa: CASSSTYGQYF
j_gene: TRBJ2-5; d_gene: TRBD1; abundance: -; v_gene: TRBV2; CDR3nt: TGTGCCAGCAGTGATAACAGGGGGCCTCCGGAAGAGACCCAGTACTTC; CDR3aa: CASSDNRGPPEETQYF
j_gene: TRBJ2-2; d_gene: -; abundance: -; v_gene: TRBV27; CDR3nt: TGTGCCAGCAGTGCCCCGGGCGGGACGATCGGGGAGCTGTTTTTT; CDR3aa: CASSAPGGTIGELFF